The T cell receptor beta chain described here comes from a study of shared clonotypes between healthy human individuals. Study-wide results and caveats: Blood was the sole source, and tissue repertoires probably differ.

Details on this clone: Its antigen remains unidentified.

Samples underwent the assay at deep level. Every immunoSEQ plate was one replicate of a subset's evenly spread DNA. Measured with immunoSEQ multiplex PCR; TCRdb has only the in-frame clones, and not every one. There are just over 2,000,000 clones in the sample; approximately 94% occur only once, and 0.85% to 1.2% lies in the top ten. Germline assignment: CDR1 GTSNPN and CDR2 SVGIG (reference sequence). The CDR3 has 12 residues. V gave up 8 bases and J gave up 1 base, with 8 bases separating them. In the naive CD8 group, cells lacked CD45RO and were positively selected for CCR7, so terminally differentiated effector memory CD45RA+ cells were left out. None of the donors, who were healthy HIV-negative adults, had recently had acute infections or vaccinations.

The chain uses TRBV30 and TRBJ2-2; D remains ambiguous. The sample consisted of naive CD8+ T cells sorted from blood. The origin of this receptor is a man aged 18 to 29 in good health. The CDR3 is CAAGRNTGELFF. In DNA, the CDR3 is TGTGCCGCTGGCAGGAACACCGGGGAGCTGTTTTTT.